This T cell receptor (beta chain) was captured by sequencing in a study of T cell responses to AZD1222 COVID-19 vaccine. Study-wide results and limits: None of the repertoires were sampled until the peak T cell response had passed.

As regards this clone: Its antigen is as yet unknown.

Clones were sequenced by immunoSEQ multiplex PCR, and TCRdb holds only the in-frame ones, with some missing. The sample has more than 75,000 clones; about 90% are singletons. This CDR3 contains 16 residues. V was pared by 0 bases and J by 6 bases, with 7 bases of the junction left unmatched. Looked up from germline, CDR1 is SGDLS and CDR2 is YYNGEE. The sequencing used peripheral blood, collected on day 0 of AZD1222 vaccination. This clonotype was sampled from an adult in good health. The V call is TRBV9, the J call TRBJ2-1; TRBD1 matches at 9 bases. DNA of the CDR3: TGTGCCAGCAGCGTAGGGGTGAGGACAGGGGTCAATGAGCAGTTCTTC. Amino acid sequence: CASSVGVRTGVNEQFF.